This T cell receptor (beta chain) stems from a study of OX40 agonist ivuxolimab in advanced cancers. Measured with immunoSEQ multiplex PCR; TCRdb has only the in-frame clones, and not every one. Of about 90,000 clones detected, about 89% appear once; the ten largest clones hold 8% to 9.5%. Per germline, CDR1 SGHRS and CDR2 YFSETQ. CDR3 length: 15 amino acids. Trimming left V 0 bases short and J 3 bases short, with 9 bases between. The sample in question was CD4+ or CD8+ T cells sorted from blood, obtained in a trial of the OX40 agonist ivuxolimab. This receptor was identified in an adult with an advanced solid tumor such as melanoma, head and neck, liver or kidney cancer. The V and J genes are TRBV5-1 and TRBJ2-2; D unclear. CDR3 sequence reads: CASSLVLGDTGELFF. The CDR3 nucleotides read TGCGCCAGCAGCTTGGTATTGGGTGACACCGGGGAGCTGTTTTTT. The entire variable domain, with the rest obtained from reference TRBV5-1 and TRBJ2-2, is as follows: KAGVTQTPRYLIKTRGQQVTLSCSPISGHRSVSWYQQTPGQGLQFLFEYFSETQRNKGNFPGRFSGRQFSNSRSEMNVSTLELGDSALYLCASSLVLGDTGELFFGEGSRLTVL.